Presented here are 5 T cell receptor beta chains from one specimen sequenced in a study of T cells in women clearing cervical HPV infection. This table comes from immunoSEQ multiplex PCR, and its TCRdb copy is limited to in-frame clones, with some not included. This table holds approximately 16,000 clones. Sequenced input: blood buffy coat. Receptors were obtained from a woman aged 18 to 75 with a cervical HPV16 infection that either progressed to CIN3+ or cleared (not recorded which).

Note on this clone: The read finishes 3 residues shy of the CDR3 end, and the germline J gene is used to complete it. The V call is TRBV6-1, the J call TRBJ2-7, with a possible D match to TRBD1 (6 bases). V gave up 1 base and J gave up 0 bases, with 10 bases separating them. The germline V gene has CDR1 MNHNS and CDR2 SASEGT. CDR3 length: 15 amino acids. The sequenced CDR3 bases are TGTGCCAGCAGTGAAGTGGACAGTAGCTCCTACGAG. This gives the protein CASSEVDSSSYE. The whole CDR3 region reads CASSEVDSSSYEQYF.

Regarding this clone: The CDR3 extends 3 residues past the end of the read, so its final part is completed from the germline J gene. The chain recombines TRBV27 with TRBJ2-5; the D is unclear. This CDR3 region has 12 residues. Germline CDR1 and CDR2: MNHEY and SMNVEV (reference sequence). Trimming removed 5 bases from V and 4 bases from J, with 8 bases in between. The CDR3: CASSRVGETQYF. The sequenced part of the CDR3 DNA is TGTGCCAGCAGTAGGGTTGGAGAGACC.

About this clone itself: Sequencing ends 3 residues short of the CDR3 end; the germline J gene provides the rest. The chain joins TRBV28 to TRBJ2-5, with a weak D call TRBD2 (5 bases). The CDR3 covers 15 residues. V was shortened by 3 bases and J by 5 bases, with 16 bases between the two germline ends. Germline CDR1 is MDHEN and CDR2 is SYDVKM. The covered CDR3 bases are TGTGCCAGCAGTTTTTCAAGTGCAAGAGGGGAGACC. Translated: CASSFSSARGET. The whole CDR3 region reads CASSFSSARGETQYF.

Concerning this clone itself: Read coverage stops 3 residues before the CDR3 terminus; the germline J gene supplies the remainder. The rearrangement joins TRBV6-2 or TRBV6-3 to TRBJ2-7, with no clear D. V lost 2 bases, J lost 0 bases, and 14 bases lay in between. This CDR3 region has 16 residues. Germline V gene sequence: CDR1 MNHEY, CDR2 SVGEGT. The CDR3 loop reads CASSYEVPPSSYEQYF. The sequenced CDR3 bases are TGTGCCAGCAGTTACGAGGTACCCCCTAGCTCCTACGAG.

On this clone itself: The read falls 3 residues short of the CDR3 end, and the missing part is taken from the germline J gene. The J gene is TRBJ2-3, the V gene TRBV28; TRBD1 aligns across 7 bases. Germline V gene data show CDR1 as MDHEN and CDR2 as SYDVKM. CDR3 length: 14 amino acids. V trimming: 8 bases; J trimming: 3 bases; junction bases outside the gene matches: 8. The part of the CDR3 DNA that was read is TGTGCCAGCGTACGACCAGGGGGAACAGATACG. Translated, it gives CASVRPGGTDT. The whole CDR3 sequence is CASVRPGGTDTQYF.